This T cell receptor (beta chain) was obtained from a study of shared clonotypes between healthy human individuals. HIV-negative, healthy adults without recent acute infections or vaccinations were the donors. CD45RA-negative memory and CD45RA+ naive subsets were split from the CD4+ cells. The table lists this clone with a few counts. The CDR3 extends over 15 amino acids. With 2 bases removed from V and 6 bases from J, the gap between germline ends came to 17 bases. Germline-derived CDR1 and CDR2 are KGHSH and LQKENI. Profiling relied on immunoSEQ multiplex PCR, and the TCRdb table lists in-frame clones only, not all of them. The sample yields about 1 million clones, about 75% seen once.

This receptor was identified in a man aged 18 to 29 in good health. The source material was memory CD4+ T cells sorted from blood. Subset specified: CD45RA-negative fraction. The genes are TRBV18 and TRBJ2-7, with a tentative D call TRBD2 (5 bases). CDR3 residues: CASSPWENPGGEQYF. CDR3 DNA sequence: TGTGCCAGCTCACCATGGGAGAACCCTGGCGGCGAGCAGTACTTC. Complete variable domain (other parts from reference TRBV18 and TRBJ2-7): NAGVMQNPRHLVRRRGQEARLRCSPMKGHSHVYWYRQLPEEGLKFMVYLQKENIIDESGMPKERFSAEFPKEGPSILRIQQVVRGDSAAYFCASSPWENPGGEQYFGPGTRLTVT.